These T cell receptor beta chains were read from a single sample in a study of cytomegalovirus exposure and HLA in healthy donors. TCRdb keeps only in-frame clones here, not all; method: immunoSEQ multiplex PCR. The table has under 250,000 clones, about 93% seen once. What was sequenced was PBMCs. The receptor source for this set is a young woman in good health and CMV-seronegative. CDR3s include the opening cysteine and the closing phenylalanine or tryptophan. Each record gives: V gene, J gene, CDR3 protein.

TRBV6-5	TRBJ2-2	CASSLTTGMAGELFF
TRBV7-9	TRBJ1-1	CASSLVGQGAFF
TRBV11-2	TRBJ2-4	CASSPGQGNIQYF
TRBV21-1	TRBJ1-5	CASSKARQRNQPQHF
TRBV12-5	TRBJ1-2	CASGLGSGNYGYTF
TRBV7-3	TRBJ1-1	CASSLTQGIEAFF
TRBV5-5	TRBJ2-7	CASSSAGGPSYEQYF
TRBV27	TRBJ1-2	CASSFSGMGAGFGGYTF
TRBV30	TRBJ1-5	CAWNSGQIRQPQHF
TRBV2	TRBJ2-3	CASRTPGLAASTDTQYF
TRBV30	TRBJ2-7	CAWSPGQGEAYEQYF
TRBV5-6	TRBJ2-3	CASSLGSSGRMQYF
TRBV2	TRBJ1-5	CASSELIGVHQPQHF
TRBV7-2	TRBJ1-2	CASSFTGNPNYGYTF
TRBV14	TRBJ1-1	CASSYFTGMNTEAFF
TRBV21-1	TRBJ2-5	CASSKGSSHETQYF
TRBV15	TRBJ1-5	CATRTGGSNQPQHF
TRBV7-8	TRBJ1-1	CASTPFEAFF
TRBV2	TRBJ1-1	CARAGWGQGSSEAFF
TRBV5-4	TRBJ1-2	CASSLSTGQGGYGYTF
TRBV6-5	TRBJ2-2	CASSPTLTGELFF
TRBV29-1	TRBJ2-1	CSVGRDRGEQFF